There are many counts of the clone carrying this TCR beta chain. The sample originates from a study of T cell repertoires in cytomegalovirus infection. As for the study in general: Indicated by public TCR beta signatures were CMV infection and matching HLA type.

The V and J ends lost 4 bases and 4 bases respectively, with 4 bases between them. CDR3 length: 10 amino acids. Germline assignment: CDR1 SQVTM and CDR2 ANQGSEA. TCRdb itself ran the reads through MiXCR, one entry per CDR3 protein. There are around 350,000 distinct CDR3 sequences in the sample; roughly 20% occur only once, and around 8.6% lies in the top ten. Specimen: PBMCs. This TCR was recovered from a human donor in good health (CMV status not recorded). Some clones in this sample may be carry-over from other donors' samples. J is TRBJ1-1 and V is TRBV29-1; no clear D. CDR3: CSVVVTEAFF. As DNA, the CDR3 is TGCAGCGTTGTGGTCACTGAAGCTTTCTTT.